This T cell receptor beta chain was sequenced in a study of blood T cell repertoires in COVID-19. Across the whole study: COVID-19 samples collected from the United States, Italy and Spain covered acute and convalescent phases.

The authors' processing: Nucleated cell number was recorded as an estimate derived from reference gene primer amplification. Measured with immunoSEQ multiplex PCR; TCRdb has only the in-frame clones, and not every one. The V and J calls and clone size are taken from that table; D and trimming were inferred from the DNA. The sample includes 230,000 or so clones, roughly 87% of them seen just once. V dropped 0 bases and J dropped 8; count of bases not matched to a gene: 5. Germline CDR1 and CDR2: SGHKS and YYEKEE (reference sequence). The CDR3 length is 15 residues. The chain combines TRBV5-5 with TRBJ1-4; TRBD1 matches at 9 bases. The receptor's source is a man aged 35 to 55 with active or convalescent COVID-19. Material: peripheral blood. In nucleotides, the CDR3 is TGTGCCAGCAGCTTGGGAGGGACAGGGCGCGAAAAACTGTTTTTT. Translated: CASSLGGTGREKLFF.